A selection of T cell receptor beta chains follows, all from one sample in a study of early T cells in non-severe SARS-CoV-2 infection. TCRdb redid the calling of the 5' RACE reads with MiXCR, one entry per CDR3 protein. The sample lists 63,000 or so distinct CDR3 sequences; 10% to 15% were seen once. The specimen was whole blood. The receptors originated from an adult who was a healthcare worker with PCR-confirmed SARS-CoV-2 infection or an uninfected control (not recorded which). The conserved cysteine and the conserved F or W are not part of the CDR3 here. The D gene is left open where the match is weak.

V,length,D,CDR3
TRBV6-2/TRBV6-3,14,.,ASSYYGGSSYNEQF
TRBV7-9,9,.,ASSLNDEQY
TRBV7-9,12,.,ASSPPGSRETQY
TRBV7-6,13,TRBD1,ASSSWTGGNEKLF
TRBV29-1,8,.,SVRQETQY
TRBV29-1,9,.,SVRKTGELF
TRBV7-9,11,TRBD1,ASSLGQGNTIY
TRBV9,12,TRBD1,ASSKGQVRYEQY
TRBV6-5,14,.,ASSYHPTATNEKLF
TRBV20-1,13,.,SASTGSGSYNEQF
TRBV7-8,13,.,ASSLGGQPGNTIY
TRBV7-9,14,TRBD2,ASSSGLAGNTDTQY
TRBV11-2,14,.,ASSLKTGPYPGELF
TRBV4-1,9,TRBD2,ASWGGGELF
TRBV29-1,13,TRBD1,SVERGLSGANVLT
TRBV5-1,10,.,ASSLSTDTQY
TRBV11-2,12,TRBD2,ASSLLAGGPLQF
TRBV18,11,.,ASSPGQDHGYT
TRBV12-3/TRBV12-4,16,.,ASSLDLTPSASTDTQY
TRBV18,13,TRBD1,ASSPLAQGGTEAF
TRBV7-3,15,TRBD2,ASSLTGGSKDLGEQF
TRBV29-1,10,.,SVAAELNIQY
TRBV6-2/TRBV6-3,16,TRBD2,ASSRMTSGRPTDNEQF
TRBV11-2,12,.,ASSLDLPGNEQF
TRBV15,12,.,ATSRTGSNQPQH
TRBV5-1,13,TRBD1,ASRQTGVGFNEQF
TRBV12-3/TRBV12-4,11,.,ASSFNMGSPLH